The subject of this entry is one TCR beta chain. These data are taken from a study of control samples from healthy donors and cancer patients. This CDR3 has 14 amino acids. The germline V gene has CDR1 LGHNA and CDR2 YSLEER. Trimming removed 4 bases at V and 6 bases at J, with 15 bases between. Some clones are missing from TCRdb's copy, which holds only in-frame ones; the method was immunoSEQ multiplex PCR. The sample has roughly 93,000 clones; less than 90% are singletons. This receptor was identified in a woman aged 45-65 years with colorectal cancer. Sequencing was carried out using PBMCs. This chain joins TRBV4-3 and TRBJ1-2, with D maybe TRBD1 (6 bases). The CDR3 nucleotides read TGCGCCAGCAGCCCCCGACAGGCCGTGGATGGCTACACCTTC. This sequence encodes CASSPRQAVDGYTF.